This T cell receptor beta chain was recovered during a study of shared clonotypes between healthy human individuals. Produced via immunoSEQ multiplex PCR; TCRdb's table is partial and in-frame only. The sample holds more than 2 million clones; just under 95% are singletons and the top ten take around 1.7%. Naive CD8 cells lacked CD45RO, underwent positive selection for CCR7 and left out terminally differentiated effector memory CD45RA+ cells. The CDR3 sequence is 12 residues long. CDR1 SQVTM and CDR2 ANQGSEA come from the germline V gene. V lost 6 bases and J lost 3, with 12 bases in between. The origin of this receptor is a man aged 18-30 years in good health. Some clones in this sample may be carry-over from other donors' samples. This chain connects TRBV29-1 to TRBJ2-7; no firm D call. The sequenced sample consisted of naive CD8+ T cells from PBMCs. The CDR3 is CSVGAGHYEQYF. The CDR3 bases are TGCAGCGTCGGAGCCGGTCACTACGAGCAGTACTTC.